These T cell receptor beta chains were read from a single sample in a study of blood T cell repertoires in COVID-19. This table comes from immunoSEQ multiplex PCR, and its TCRdb copy is limited to in-frame clones, with some not included. This table has 120,000 or so clones, around nine tenths appearing once. The specimen was peripheral blood. The receptors shown here come from an elderly woman with acute or convalescent COVID-19. Each CDR3 is given with its conserved first and last residue. Each record gives: V gene, J gene, clone size, CDR3 protein. Not every row has a clone size; where given, it reads once, few, many or a size class.

v_call: TRBV7-2; j_call: TRBJ2-5; clone_size: NA; cdr3_aa: CASSLGGLALETQYF
v_call: TRBV4-1; j_call: TRBJ1-6; clone_size: NA; cdr3_aa: CASSQVTGVGSPLHF
v_call: TRBV18; j_call: TRBJ2-2; clone_size: NA; cdr3_aa: CASSPGAGRTGELFF
v_call: TRBV19; j_call: TRBJ2-1; clone_size: once; cdr3_aa: CASSRDRLYNEQFF
v_call: TRBV4-2; j_call: TRBJ1-2; clone_size: NA; cdr3_aa: CASGQGYGYTF
v_call: TRBV7-3; j_call: TRBJ2-3; clone_size: NA; cdr3_aa: CASSLGTSTDTQYF
v_call: TRBV6-2/TRBV6-3; j_call: TRBJ2-7; clone_size: NA; cdr3_aa: CASSRGLAGALYEQYF
v_call: TRBV5-1; j_call: TRBJ2-1; clone_size: NA; cdr3_aa: CASRGFSGSSYNEQFF
v_call: TRBV19; j_call: TRBJ1-2; clone_size: few; cdr3_aa: CASSIRTWDGWGYGYTF
v_call: TRBV7-2; j_call: TRBJ1-1; clone_size: NA; cdr3_aa: CASSLVRQNTEAFF
v_call: TRBV28; j_call: TRBJ2-7; clone_size: NA; cdr3_aa: CASSLRAETTYEQYF
v_call: TRBV5-6; j_call: TRBJ1-2; clone_size: NA; cdr3_aa: CASSFQGFLGYTF
v_call: TRBV6-5; j_call: TRBJ1-1; clone_size: NA; cdr3_aa: CASSSGGDTEAFF
v_call: TRBV7-9; j_call: TRBJ2-1; clone_size: NA; cdr3_aa: CASSLVWQEQFF
v_call: TRBV5-4; j_call: TRBJ1-6; clone_size: NA; cdr3_aa: CASRAGGGMNSPLHF
v_call: TRBV27; j_call: TRBJ2-1; clone_size: NA; cdr3_aa: CASRPGLGEYNEQFF
v_call: TRBV27; j_call: TRBJ1-2; clone_size: few; cdr3_aa: CATAGVAGYTF
v_call: TRBV18; j_call: TRBJ1-5; clone_size: NA; cdr3_aa: CASSPSYSNQPQHF
v_call: TRBV19; j_call: TRBJ2-1; clone_size: once; cdr3_aa: CASSDRNNEQFF
v_call: TRBV12-3/TRBV12-4; j_call: TRBJ1-1; clone_size: NA; cdr3_aa: CASTINTEAFF
v_call: TRBV6-1; j_call: TRBJ2-7; clone_size: few; cdr3_aa: CASSEGGFYEQYF
v_call: TRBV10-3; j_call: TRBJ2-7; clone_size: NA; cdr3_aa: CAITSGQGSYEQYF
v_call: TRBV7-6; j_call: TRBJ2-3; clone_size: NA; cdr3_aa: CASSRADPRPGLAGVTDTQYF
v_call: TRBV6-2/TRBV6-3; j_call: TRBJ1-2; clone_size: NA; cdr3_aa: CASSHDSAYGYTF
v_call: TRBV10-3; j_call: TRBJ1-2; clone_size: NA; cdr3_aa: CAISKAGSDGYTF
v_call: TRBV7-2; j_call: TRBJ2-3; clone_size: NA; cdr3_aa: CASSTPTPLTDTQYF
v_call: TRBV4-3; j_call: TRBJ1-4; clone_size: NA; cdr3_aa: CASSQDRPTVSNEKLFF
v_call: TRBV28; j_call: TRBJ2-7; clone_size: NA; cdr3_aa: CASSLDPLQGYEQYF
v_call: TRBV20-1; j_call: TRBJ2-7; clone_size: NA; cdr3_aa: CSASNSGLRSSYEQYF
v_call: TRBV19; j_call: TRBJ2-5; clone_size: NA; cdr3_aa: CASSSATSGSRETQYF
v_call: TRBV6-2/TRBV6-3; j_call: TRBJ2-3; clone_size: NA; cdr3_aa: CASSYLAGGGTDTQYF
v_call: TRBV3-1/TRBV3-2; j_call: TRBJ1-2; clone_size: NA; cdr3_aa: CASSQYQGYTF
v_call: TRBV28; j_call: TRBJ2-3; clone_size: NA; cdr3_aa: CASSPLRSTGVSTDTQYF
v_call: TRBV9; j_call: TRBJ1-5; clone_size: NA; cdr3_aa: CASSVGGGGNQPQHF
v_call: TRBV6-5; j_call: TRBJ2-4; clone_size: NA; cdr3_aa: CASSTFGVAKNIQYF
v_call: TRBV19; j_call: TRBJ2-5; clone_size: NA; cdr3_aa: CASSPGLVETQYF
v_call: TRBV6-5; j_call: TRBJ2-7; clone_size: NA; cdr3_aa: CASSRTGRPYVQYF
v_call: TRBV20-1; j_call: TRBJ2-3; clone_size: NA; cdr3_aa: CSASQGAHTDTQYF
v_call: TRBV9; j_call: TRBJ2-3; clone_size: NA; cdr3_aa: CASSVAGSTDTQYF
v_call: TRBV12-5; j_call: TRBJ2-1; clone_size: NA; cdr3_aa: CASGLSLAVNEQFF
v_call: TRBV5-1; j_call: TRBJ1-3; clone_size: NA; cdr3_aa: CASSSGQGALLPGNTIYF
v_call: TRBV9; j_call: TRBJ1-5; clone_size: NA; cdr3_aa: CASSVGTTQPQHF
v_call: TRBV19; j_call: TRBJ2-7; clone_size: NA; cdr3_aa: CASRPKVSGPYEQYF
v_call: TRBV5-1; j_call: TRBJ2-3; clone_size: once; cdr3_aa: CASSLGQLGPMDTQYF
v_call: TRBV2; j_call: TRBJ1-3; clone_size: NA; cdr3_aa: CASSERTAGNTIYF
v_call: TRBV5-1; j_call: TRBJ1-1; clone_size: NA; cdr3_aa: CASSPGGQGRTEAFF
v_call: TRBV5-1; j_call: TRBJ2-7; clone_size: NA; cdr3_aa: CASSPKDSGNEQYF
v_call: TRBV19; j_call: TRBJ1-3; clone_size: NA; cdr3_aa: CASSVGQGSGNTIYF
v_call: TRBV6-5; j_call: TRBJ1-6; clone_size: NA; cdr3_aa: CASSMYRGSPLHF
v_call: TRBV20-1; j_call: TRBJ2-1; clone_size: NA; cdr3_aa: CSARDLNEQFF